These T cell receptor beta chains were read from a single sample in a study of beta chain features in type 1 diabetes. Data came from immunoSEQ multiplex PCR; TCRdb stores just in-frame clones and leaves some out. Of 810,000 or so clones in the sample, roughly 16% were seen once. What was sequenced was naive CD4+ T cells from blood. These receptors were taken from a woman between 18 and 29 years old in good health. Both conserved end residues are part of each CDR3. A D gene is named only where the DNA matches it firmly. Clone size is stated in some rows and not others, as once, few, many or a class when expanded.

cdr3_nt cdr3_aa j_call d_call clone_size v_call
TGCGCCAGCAGCCAAGCGGGGTTCGCGGGAGAAGAGCAGTACTTC CASSQAGFAGEEQYF TRBJ2-7 TRBD2 NA TRBV4-3
TGTGCCAGCAGGTCACAGGGAAATGAGCAGTTCTTC CASRSQGNEQFF TRBJ2-1 NA NA TRBV2
TGTGCCAGCAGTATGACTAGCGCGCGGACCCAGTACTTC CASSMTSARTQYF TRBJ2-5 TRBD2 NA TRBV5-6
TGCAGCGTCATTGAAATTTCAAGTATCGAGCAGTACTTC CSVIEISSIEQYF TRBJ2-7 NA few TRBV29-1
TGTGCCAGCACTAGAGGCGGAGGACAGGCCGAGCAGTACTTC CASTRGGGQAEQYF TRBJ2-7 TRBD1 NA TRBV27
TGTGCCAGCAGCTTCTTCAGGAAGAGGGGCCTGAGCAATCAGCCCCAGCATTTT CASSFFRKRGLSNQPQHF TRBJ1-5 NA few TRBV5-6
TGTGCCAGTGCAGAGCGGGGCCCTAGCACAGATACGCAGTATTTT CASAERGPSTDTQYF TRBJ2-3 TRBD2 NA TRBV19
TGTGCCAGCCGAACTAGCAACACCGGGGAGCTGTTTTTT CASRTSNTGELFF TRBJ2-2 NA NA TRBV28
TGTGCCAGCAGTAAAACAGGGGGCGCCGGCAATCAGCCCCAGCATTTT CASSKTGGAGNQPQHF TRBJ1-5 TRBD1 NA TRBV7-2
TGTGCCAGCAGCTTAGCCACAGGGAGCTTTGAGCAGTTCTTC CASSLATGSFEQFF TRBJ2-1 NA NA TRBV7-9
TGTGCCAGCAGCTTAGGGGACAGCCTCGAGCAGTACTTC CASSLGDSLEQYF TRBJ2-7 TRBD1 NA TRBV7-2
TGTGCCTCAGAGGGAAGCTCCTACGAGCAGTACTTC CASEGSSYEQYF TRBJ2-7 NA many TRBV10-3
TGTGCCAGCAGTTTATGGGCGGGACGGGAGACCCAGTACTTC CASSLWAGRETQYF TRBJ2-5 NA few TRBV28
TGTGCCACCAGCAGAGACCCGCAGGCCTCCTACGAGCAGTACTTC CATSRDPQASYEQYF TRBJ2-7 NA few TRBV15
TGTGCCAGCAGCCCCGGGGCTAGCGGGAGGCCCGAGCAGTTCTTC CASSPGASGRPEQFF TRBJ2-1 TRBD2 few TRBV7-9
TGTGCCAGCAGCTCGAGGGGCGACACCGGGGAGCTGTTTTTT CASSSRGDTGELFF TRBJ2-2 NA few TRBV7-3
TGTGCCATAGGCAAGGGGGGCTCGAACACCGGGGAGCTGTTTTTT CAIGKGGSNTGELFF TRBJ2-2 NA few TRBV10-3
TGTGCCAGCAGCGACGCGGGGTGGTTGGGAGCTTTCTTT CASSDAGWLGAFF TRBJ1-1 NA few TRBV7-9
TGTGCCAGCAGGGCAGGGGGCGGCTATGGCTACACCTTC CASRAGGGYGYTF TRBJ1-2 TRBD1 NA TRBV28
TGCAGCGTACCGGGGGGACTCGGGACAGATACGCAGTATTTT CSVPGGLGTDTQYF TRBJ2-3 TRBD2 NA TRBV29-1
TGTGCCTGTTCGGAATTCTCGGGTGGAAACACCATATATTTT CACSEFSGGNTIYF TRBJ1-3 NA few TRBV11-2
TGTGCCACCACCATCCACCACCAAGAGACCCAGTACTTC CATTIHHQETQYF TRBJ2-5 NA NA TRBV18
TGTGCCAGCGGCCAAGATTACGTAGCGGGAGAGCAGTTCTTC CASGQDYVAGEQFF TRBJ2-1 TRBD2 NA TRBV14
TGTGCCAGCAGCCCTAGCGGGAGAAGCCACGAGCAGTACTTC CASSPSGRSHEQYF TRBJ2-7 TRBD2 NA TRBV7-2
TGTGCCATCAGCTCCGGGACAGGGGGCTTTACTAACTATGGCTACACCTTC CAISSGTGGFTNYGYTF TRBJ1-2 TRBD1 NA TRBV10-3